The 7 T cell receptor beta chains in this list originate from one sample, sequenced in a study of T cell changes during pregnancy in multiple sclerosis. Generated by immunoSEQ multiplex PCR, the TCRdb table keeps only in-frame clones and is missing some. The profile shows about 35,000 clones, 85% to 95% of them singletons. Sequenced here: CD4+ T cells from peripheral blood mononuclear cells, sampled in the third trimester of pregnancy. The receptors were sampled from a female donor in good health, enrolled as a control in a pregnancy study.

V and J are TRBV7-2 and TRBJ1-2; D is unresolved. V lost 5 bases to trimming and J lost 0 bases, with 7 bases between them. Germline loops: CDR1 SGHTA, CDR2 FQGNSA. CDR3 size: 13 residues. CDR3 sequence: CASSEQTNYGYTF. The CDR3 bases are TGTGCCAGCAGCGAACAGACTAACTATGGCTACACCTTC.

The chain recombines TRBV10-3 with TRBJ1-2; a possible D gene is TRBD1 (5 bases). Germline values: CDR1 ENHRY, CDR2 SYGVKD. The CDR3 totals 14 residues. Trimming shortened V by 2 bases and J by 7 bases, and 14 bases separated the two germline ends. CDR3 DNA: TGTGCCATCAGTGAGACAGGAGAACGTACTGGCTACACCTTC. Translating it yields CAISETGERTGYTF.

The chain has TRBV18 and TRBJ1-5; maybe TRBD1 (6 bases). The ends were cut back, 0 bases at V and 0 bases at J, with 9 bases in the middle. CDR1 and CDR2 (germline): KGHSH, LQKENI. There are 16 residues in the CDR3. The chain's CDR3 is CASSPPGHSSNQPQHF. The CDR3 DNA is TGTGCCAGCTCACCACCGGGACACTCTAGCAATCAGCCCCAGCATTTT.

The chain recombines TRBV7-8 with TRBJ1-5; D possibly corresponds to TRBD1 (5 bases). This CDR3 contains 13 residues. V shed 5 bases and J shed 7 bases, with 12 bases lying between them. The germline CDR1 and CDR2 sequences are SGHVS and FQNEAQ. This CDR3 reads CASSDVGAQPQHF. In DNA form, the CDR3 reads TGTGCCAGCAGCGACGTTGGGGCCCAGCCCCAGCATTTT.

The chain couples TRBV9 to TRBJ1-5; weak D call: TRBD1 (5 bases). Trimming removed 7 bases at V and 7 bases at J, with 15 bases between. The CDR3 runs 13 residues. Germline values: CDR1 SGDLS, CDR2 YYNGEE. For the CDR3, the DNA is TGTGCCAGCGGGTTGGGGGGTGGCCAGCCCCAGCATTTT. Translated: CASGLGGGQPQHF.

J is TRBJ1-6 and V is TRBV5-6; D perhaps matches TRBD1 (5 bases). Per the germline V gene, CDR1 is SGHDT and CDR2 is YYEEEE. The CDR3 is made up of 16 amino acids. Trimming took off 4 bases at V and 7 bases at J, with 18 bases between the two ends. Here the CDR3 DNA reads TGTGCCAGCAGCCCGCGACAGAGATTACCGAATTCACCCCTCCACTTT. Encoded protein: CASSPRQRLPNSPLHF. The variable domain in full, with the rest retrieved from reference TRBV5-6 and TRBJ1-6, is DAGVTQSPTHLIKTRGQQVTLRCSPKSGHDTVSWYQQALGQGPQFIFQYYEEEERQRGNFPDRFSGHQFPNYSSELNVNALLLGDSALYLCASSPRQRLPNSPLHFGNGTRLTVT.

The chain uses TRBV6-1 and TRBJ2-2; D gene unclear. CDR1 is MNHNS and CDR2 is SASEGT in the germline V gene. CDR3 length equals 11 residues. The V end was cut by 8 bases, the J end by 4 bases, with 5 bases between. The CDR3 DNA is TGTGCCAGCCTCCGCACCGGGGAGCTGTTTTTT. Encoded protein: CASLRTGELFF.